These 26 T cell receptor beta chains were all obtained from the same sample, sequenced in a study of T cell responses to AZD1222 COVID-19 vaccine. Profiled with immunoSEQ multiplex PCR; TCRdb holds only in-frame clones, not every one. This table holds about 130,000 clones, about 94% found once. The source material was peripheral blood, sampled on day 0 of AZD1222 vaccination. These receptors came from an adult in good health.

The genes are TRBV18 and TRBJ1-5; D call uncertain. The CDR3 spans 14 residues. Trimming took 3 bases from V and 7 from J, leaving 13 bases between them. CDR1 is KGHSH, CDR2 LQKENI, per germline. CDR3 sequence: CASSPRWGGQPQHF. In DNA form, the CDR3 reads TGTGCCAGCTCACCCCGCTGGGGTGGACAGCCCCAGCATTTT.

This clone was seen more than once but under ten times. V and J are TRBV4-2 and TRBJ2-7, with 8 positions matching TRBD2. V shed 8 bases and J 2 bases; nucleotides not matched to a gene: 8. Per the germline V gene, CDR1 is LGHNA and CDR2 is YNFKEQ. CDR3 length equals 14 residues. Here the CDR3 DNA reads TGTGCCAGCGGACTAACTAGCGGAACCTACGAGCAGTACTTC. The encoded protein is CASGLTSGTYEQYF.

In nucleotides, the CDR3 is TGTGCCAGCAGTTACCGGTCGGGTGGGGGCACTGAAGCTTTCTTT. Translating it yields CASSYRSGGGTEAFF. The chain employs TRBV6-5 and TRBJ1-1; maybe TRBD1 (5 bases). Germline V lookup: CDR1 MNHEY, CDR2 SVGAGI. CDR3 length: 15 residues. Trimming took off 2 bases at V and 4 bases at J, with 14 bases between the two ends.

V usage is TRBV15 and J usage is TRBJ2-5; D may be TRBD2 (5 bases). V was clipped by 5 bases and J by 5 bases, with 12 bases between them. Germline V CDR1 and CDR2: LNHNV, YYDKDF (reference sequence). CDR3 size: 13 residues. CDR3 loop: CATSGSSRETQYF. Here the CDR3 DNA reads TGTGCCACCAGCGGTTCTAGCCGTGAGACCCAGTACTTC.

This clone occurred once. The chain employs TRBV27 and TRBJ1-1; D is uncertain. V was cut by 6 bases and J by 1 base, with 18 bases left in between. CDR3 length: 16 amino acids. Germline V lookup: CDR1 MNHEY, CDR2 SMNVEV (reference sequence). CDR3 sequence (DNA): TGTGCCAGCAGCTCTCCCCTTCGGGATGCGAACACTGAAGCTTTCTTT. Translated: CASSSPLRDANTEAFF.

The gene calls are TRBV28 and TRBJ1-2, with 10 positions matching TRBD1. The CDR3 consists of 13 residues. J lost 6 bases, V lost 8 bases, and 6 bases had no gene match. CDR1 MDHEN and CDR2 SYDVKM come from the germline V gene. The CDR3 sequence is CASLRDRGHGYTF. In DNA form, the CDR3 reads TGTGCCAGCCTCCGGGACAGGGGTCATGGCTACACCTTC.

The chain links TRBV30 to TRBJ1-2; TRBD1 matches 10 bases. CDR3 length: 17 amino acids. CDR1 is GTSNPN, CDR2 SVGIG, per germline (reference sequence). V lost 0 bases and J lost 1; bases outside the gene matches: 8. In DNA form, the CDR3 reads TGTGCCTGGAGTGTAAGGGGACAGGGGCTGTTTAACTATGGCTACACCTTC. Translating gives CAWSVRGQGLFNYGYTF.

The rearrangement joins TRBV28 to TRBJ1-2; TRBD1 matches at 8 bases. Per germline, CDR1 MDHEN and CDR2 SYDVKM. The CDR3 loop spans 12 amino acids. Trimming removed 6 bases from V and 8 bases from J; junction bases left unmatched: 5. This CDR3 is CASRWTGTGYTF. CDR3 coding DNA: TGTGCCAGCAGGTGGACAGGGACCGGCTACACCTTC.

This chain links TRBV21-1 with TRBJ1-2; TRBD1, as called in the table, went unchecked against the DNA. TRBV21-1 is a recognized pseudogene. The CDR3 length is 9 residues. This chain's CDR3 is CAITVSYTF. The CDR3 DNA sequence: TGTGCCATAACAGTGAGCTACACCTTC.

This clone was counted only a few times. The chain is built from TRBV6-6 and TRBJ2-7; TRBD1 matches 11 bases. The germline gives CDR1 MNHNY, CDR2 SVGAGI (reference sequence). This CDR3 has 13 amino acids. J gave up 4 bases and V 9 bases, and 5 bases lay outside the gene matches. Written as DNA, the CDR3 is TGTGCCAGTCGGACAGGGGGCGGTTACGAGCAGTACTTC. It yields the protein CASRTGGGYEQYF.

The rearrangement uses TRBV7-2 and TRBJ1-1; TRBD1 matches at 10 bases. This CDR3 comprises 14 residues. Unmatched junction bases numbered 2, after V lost 3 bases and J lost 4 bases. Per germline, CDR1 SGHTA and CDR2 FQGNSA. The CDR3 reads CASSFRDRGTEAFF. The CDR3 DNA reads as TGTGCCAGCAGCTTTAGGGACAGGGGCACTGAAGCTTTCTTT.

The rearrangement links TRBV15 to TRBJ2-3; TRBD2 might be the D (6 bases). This CDR3 contains 14 residues. CDR1 and CDR2 from the germline V gene are LNHNV and YYDKDF (reference sequence). Trimming took 3 bases from V and 7 from J, leaving 14 bases between them. CDR3 residues: CATSREDGTYTQYF. The DNA of the CDR3 is TGTGCCACCAGCAGGGAGGACGGGACTTATACGCAGTATTTT.

In this sample, this clone turned up a few times. This rearrangement joins TRBV5-6 to TRBJ1-1; D is uncertain. The CDR3 consists of 15 residues. Trimming pared 6 bases from V and 4 bases from J, leaving 19 bases between. Germline lookup yields CDR1 SGHDT and CDR2 YYEEEE. CDR3 amino acids: CASTDGWRAGTEAFF. For the CDR3, the DNA is TGTGCCAGCACCGATGGGTGGAGGGCGGGCACTGAAGCTTTCTTT. The full variable domain, its missing parts supplied by reference TRBV5-6 and TRBJ1-1, is DAGVTQSPTHLIKTRGQQVTLRCSPKSGHDTVSWYQQALGQGPQFIFQYYEEEERQRGNFPDRFSGHQFPNYSSELNVNALLLGDSALYLCASTDGWRAGTEAFFGQGTRLTVV.

The V and J genes are TRBV25-1 and TRBJ2-3; 9 bases match TRBD2. V was pared by 6 bases and J by 1 base, with 11 bases of the junction left unmatched. This CDR3 region has 17 residues. Germline CDR1 MGHDK, CDR2 SYGVNS. The CDR3 sequence: CASRAASGKGGTDTQYF. DNA of the CDR3: TGTGCCAGCAGGGCGGCTAGCGGGAAAGGAGGCACAGATACGCAGTATTTT.

The J gene is TRBJ1-4, the V gene TRBV27; perhaps TRBD1 as D (5 bases). Per germline, CDR1 MNHEY and CDR2 SMNVEV (reference sequence). The length of the CDR3 is 15 residues. Trimming removed 5 bases from V and 7 bases from J, with 17 bases in between. CDR3 coding DNA: TGTGCCAGCAGTCTTGGGCAGGGTTTCGGTGAAAAACTGTTTTTT. Its translation is CASSLGQGFGEKLFF.

DNA of the CDR3: TGTGCCAGCAGCTCAGACCGCACAGATACGCAGTATTTT. It is translated as CASSSDRTDTQYF. The V call is TRBV5-6, the J call TRBJ2-3; D not resolved. The CDR3 totals 13 residues. V was clipped by 3 bases and J by 1 base, with 6 bases between them. Germline V gene data show CDR1 as SGHDT and CDR2 as YYEEEE.

CDR3 bases: TGTGCCAGCAGCGTCAGGGGGCGAGGTTATGGCTACACCTTC. Protein product: CASSVRGRGYGYTF. The chain is built from TRBV2 and TRBJ1-2, with 8 bases aligning to TRBD1. The CDR3 runs 14 residues. Germline trimming cut 6 bases from V and 5 bases from J; bases unmatched to any gene: 8. Germline V CDR1 and CDR2: SNHLY, FYNNEI.

The genes are TRBV18 and TRBJ1-1; the D is unclear. The CDR3 is 13 amino acids. V lost 4 bases and J 1 base, leaving 7 bases between the germline ends. The germline CDR1 and CDR2 sequences are KGHSH and LQKENI. CDR3 in amino acids: CASSRARNTEAFF. The CDR3 DNA is TGTGCCAGCTCACGAGCCAGGAACACTGAAGCTTTCTTT.

The chain recombines TRBV29-1 with TRBJ1-2; D is unclear. The V and J ends lost 6 bases and 8 bases respectively, with 13 bases between them. CDR3 length: 11 residues. The germline V gene has CDR1 SQVTM and CDR2 ANQGSEA. CDR3 nucleotide sequence: TGCAGCGTAAATGGACTGGGGGGCTACACCTTC. This codes for CSVNGLGGYTF.

This chain links TRBV7-7 with TRBJ2-1, with a possible D match to TRBD2 (6 bases). CDR1 is SSHAT and CDR2 is FNYEAQ in the germline V gene (reference sequence). V dropped 2 bases and J dropped 9 bases, with 17 bases sitting between them. The CDR3 spans 15 residues. CDR3 region: CASSLSVLALSEQFF. The CDR3 DNA is TGTGCCAGCAGCTTAAGTGTCCTAGCGCTAAGTGAGCAGTTCTTC.

The chain has TRBV3-1 (or the pseudogene TRBV3-2) and TRBJ2-1; 9 bases are a match to TRBD2. This CDR3 is 14 amino acids long. Trimming at V came to 5 bases and at J to 7 bases, leaving 6 bases not matched to a gene. Germline CDR1 is LGHDT and CDR2 is YNNKEL (reference sequence). CDR3 coding DNA: TGTGCCAGCAGCGTAGCGGGAGTGATGAATGAGCAGTTCTTC. Translation gives CASSVAGVMNEQFF.

The chain joins TRBV7-9 to TRBJ2-3; 15 bases align to TRBD2. Germline V lookup: CDR1 SEHNR, CDR2 FQNEAQ (reference sequence). The CDR3 consists of 16 residues. V trimming: 5 bases; J trimming: 5 bases; junction bases outside the gene matches: 5. This chain's CDR3 is CASSGPGLAGGDTQYF. As DNA, the CDR3 is TGTGCCAGCAGCGGCCCGGGACTAGCGGGAGGAGATACGCAGTATTTT.

The genes are TRBV28 and TRBJ1-3, with D perhaps TRBD1 (5 bases). The length of the CDR3 is 14 residues. Germline CDR1 MDHEN, CDR2 SYDVKM. Trimming took 3 bases from V and 1 from J, leaving 7 bases between them. CDR3 bases: TGTGCCAGCAGTTTCAGGGATTCTGGAAACACCATATATTTT. Protein: CASSFRDSGNTIYF.

The chain links TRBV11-3 to TRBJ2-1; 8 bases line up with TRBD2. CDR1 and CDR2 from the germline V gene are SGHNT and YENEEA. The length of the CDR3 is 15 residues. After removal of 2 bases from V and 9 bases from J, the junction contained 9 bases not matched to a gene. The CDR3 protein is CASSLTSGSPSEQFF. The CDR3, as DNA: TGTGCCAGCAGCTTAACCAGCGGGAGCCCCAGTGAGCAGTTCTTC.

The chain has TRBV28 and TRBJ1-2; tentatively, D is TRBD1 (5 bases). V was shortened by 3 bases and J by 4 bases, with 12 bases between the two germline ends. CDR3 length: 14 residues. Germline assignment: CDR1 MDHEN and CDR2 SYDVKM. CDR3 in amino acids: CASSFGLGGYGYTF. As DNA, the CDR3 is TGTGCCAGCAGTTTTGGCCTCGGGGGCTATGGCTACACCTTC.

This clone turned up a few times. The chain has TRBV5-4 and TRBJ2-1; D is unresolved. Germline V gene data show CDR1 as SGHNT and CDR2 as YYREEE (reference sequence). With 0 bases removed from V and 5 bases from J, the gap between germline ends came to 12 bases. This CDR3 is 15 amino acids long. The CDR3 DNA reads TGTGCCAGCAGCTTGGTTAACTGGACGCACAATGAGCAGTTCTTC. As protein: CASSLVNWTHNEQFF.